This T cell receptor (beta chain) was recovered during a study of T cells in Graves' hyperthyroidism and ophthalmopathy. V was shortened by 0 bases and J by 1 base, with 8 bases between the two germline ends. The CDR3 has 15 amino acids. Germline V CDR1 and CDR2: SGHRS, YFSETQ. RNA transcripts yielded amplified TCR beta CDR3 regions. The HTBI primer set drove a first-round RT-PCR of the TCR CDR3. TCRdb reprocessed the multiplex PCR reads with MiXCR, giving one entry per CDR3 protein. The sample holds fewer than 700,000 distinct CDR3 sequences, 15% to 20% seen once. This clonotype was detected only a few times. Its target is unknown. Findings and caveats of the study: Ophthalmopathy was identified by the model a median around 6.3 months ahead of onset.

Patients were excluded because of uncontrolled infection, other autoimmune disease, pregnancy or lactation. Sequenced sample: blood. The TCR was taken from a woman aged 18-29 years with Graves' ophthalmopathy. V and J are TRBV5-1 and TRBJ2-1; D is possibly TRBD2 (5 bases). The CDR3 DNA is TGCGCCAGCAGCTTGGCTCTAGCATCCTACAATGAGCAGTTCTTC. Translation: CASSLALASYNEQFF.